This TCR beta chain emerged from a study of control samples from healthy donors and cancer patients. Repertoires were generated with immunoSEQ multiplex PCR, while TCRdb's copy carries only in-frame clones and drops some. This table holds some 67,000 clones, around 87% found once. CDR3 length: 15 residues. Germline CDR1 KGHSH, CDR2 LQKENI. The ends were cut back, 0 bases at V and 7 bases at J, with 15 bases in the middle. The genes are TRBV18 and TRBJ2-5; D is uncertain. This receptor was taken from a woman between 50 and 59 years old with head and neck cancer. The sample comprised PBMCs. CDR3 DNA: TGTGCCAGCTCACCACCAGCACAGCCTAAAGGGACCCAGTACTTC. It specifies CASSPPAQPKGTQYF. Full variable domain (outside the CDR3, taken from reference TRBV18 and TRBJ2-5): NAGVMQNPRHLVRRRGQEARLRCSPMKGHSHVYWYRQLPEEGLKFMVYLQKENIIDESGMPKERFSAEFPKEGPSILRIQQVVRGDSAAYFCASSPPAQPKGTQYFGPGTRLLVL.